This paragraph covers one TCR beta chain sequence. V shed 4 bases, J shed 3 bases, and the junction held 4 bases outside the gene matches. The V gene's germline CDR1 is SNHLY and CDR2 FYNNEI. This CDR3 has 15 residues. The data stem from a study of blood T cell repertoires in COVID-19. Across the study: PBMCs, B-cell-depleted T cells, or T cells provided the cDNA or gDNA that made up the material.

Data came from immunoSEQ multiplex PCR; TCRdb stores just in-frame clones and leaves some out. The top ten clones hold 4% to 4.5% of a sample with 8,500 to 10,000 clones, 91% of them seen once. The sequencing input was peripheral blood. The chain joins TRBV2 to TRBJ1-2; 11 bases are shared with TRBD1. This sequence originates from a woman in her fifties or sixties with active COVID-19. CDR3: CASSVGQGGDYGYTF. The CDR3 DNA reads as TGTGCCAGCAGTGTGGGACAGGGGGGGGACTATGGCTACACCTTC.